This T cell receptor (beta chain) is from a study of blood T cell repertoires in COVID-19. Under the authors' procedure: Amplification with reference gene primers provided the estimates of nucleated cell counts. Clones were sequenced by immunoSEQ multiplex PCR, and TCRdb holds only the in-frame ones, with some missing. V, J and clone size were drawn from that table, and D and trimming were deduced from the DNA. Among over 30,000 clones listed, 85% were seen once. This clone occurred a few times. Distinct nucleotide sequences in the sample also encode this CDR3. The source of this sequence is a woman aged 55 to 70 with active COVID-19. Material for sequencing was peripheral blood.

The CDR3 DNA sequence: TGTGCCAGCAGTTCTACGGTAGCGGGCGAGCAGTACTTC. This sequence encodes CASSSTVAGEQYF. The chain is built from TRBV27 and TRBJ2-7; TRBD2 aligns across 7 bases. Trimming at V came to 4 bases and at J to 6 bases, leaving 6 bases not matched to a gene. From germline, CDR1 is MNHEY and CDR2 SMNVEV (reference sequence). This CDR3 has 13 residues.